In its sample, the clone carrying this T cell receptor delta chain was seen a few times. This DNA's translation differs at residue 4 from TCRdb's protein, which comes from a much larger clone; a read error is likely, and the protein shown is translated from the DNA. This sample is drawn from a study of γδ T cells in repeated Plasmodium falciparum infection. Flow sorting of PBMC yielded separate Vgamma9/Vdelta2+ and Vdelta2-negative gammadelta T cell populations for bulk repertoire analysis. Per germline, CDR1 GEAIGNYY and CDR2 EKD. The V gene end was trimmed by 5 bases and the J gene end by 1 base; junction bases not matched to a gene: 9. The CDR3 loop spans 19 amino acids. Sequencing covered both gamma and delta TCR chains per sample. TCRdb repeated clone calling on the multiplex PCR reads with CATT. This table holds 70,000 to 95,000 delta-chain clones, approximately 1.4% found once.

The chain employs TRDV2 and TRDJ3; TRDD3 aligns across 11 bases. Here the J gene came from matching the DNA to germline, since TCRdb omits it. Specimen: gamma-delta T cells from blood. The sequence came from a pool of human donors (malaria-infected and uninfected, not separated). For the CDR3, the DNA is TGTGCCTGTGGCCCTACTGGGGGATATGCGTCCTGGGACACCCGACAGATGTTTTTC. Its translation is CACGPTGGYASWDTRQMFF.